This TCR beta chain was obtained from a study of identifying expanded T cells in peripheral blood. Findings of the study overall: Two-week clone count variance significantly increased as total template count grew. Technical replicates showed roughly 1.2 changed clones; about two weeks about 16; four weeks 19.

Data came from immunoSEQ multiplex PCR; TCRdb stores just in-frame clones and leaves some out. The repertoire holds fewer than 110,000 clones, roughly 85% seen once, with about 17% in the top ten. V lost 4 bases and J 4 bases, leaving 7 bases between the germline ends. CDR1 KGHSH and CDR2 LQKENI come from the germline V gene. The CDR3 has 13 residues. Points on this clone: What it recognizes is unknown.

Sequenced material: blood. This chain links TRBV18 with TRBJ1-4, with D hard to call. The sequence was collected from a person aged 18-70 years in good health. The chain's CDR3 is CASSRVYNEKLFF. CDR3 DNA sequence: TGTGCCAGCTCACGAGTTTATAATGAAAAACTGTTTTTT.